Presented here are 10 T cell receptor beta chains from one specimen sequenced in a study of cytomegalovirus exposure and HLA in healthy donors. The assay was immunoSEQ multiplex PCR, and TCRdb's table has in-frame clones only and misses some. This sample has some 49,000 clones; roughly 92% occur once, and the top ten carry more than 1.4%. The sample consisted of PBMCs. The source is a man between 18 and 35 years old in good health and CMV-seronegative.

The V call is TRBV27, the J call TRBJ1-2; unclear D gene. The CDR3 extends over 15 amino acids. CDR1 and CDR2 from the germline V gene are MNHEY and SMNVEV (reference sequence). Trimming cost V 3 bases and J 0 bases, with 11 bases left between them. The CDR3: CASSLVRETNYGYTF. The CDR3 DNA sequence: TGTGCCAGCAGTTTGGTGAGGGAAACTAACTATGGCTACACCTTC.

This clone was seen only once. The V gene is TRBV7-2, the J gene TRBJ1-5; D ambiguous. This CDR3 comprises 15 residues. Trimming shortened V by 1 base and J by 4 bases, and 11 bases separated the two germline ends. Per germline, CDR1 SGHTA and CDR2 FQGNSA. The CDR3 DNA sequence: TGTGCCAGCAGCTTAGGGGCACCTATTAATCAGCCCCAGCATTTT. Translated, it gives CASSLGAPINQPQHF.

This rearrangement joins TRBV10-3 to TRBJ2-7, with 13 positions matching TRBD2. Germline CDR1 ENHRY, CDR2 SYGVKD. There are 18 residues in the CDR3. V gave up 5 bases and J gave up 3 bases; unmatched junction bases: 13. CDR3 region: CAISRTATGLAGSYEQYF. Here the CDR3 DNA reads TGTGCCATCAGTAGGACAGCTACGGGACTAGCGGGGAGCTACGAGCAGTACTTC.

J is TRBJ2-7 and V is TRBV29-1; a weak D match, TRBD1 (6 bases). V lost 5 bases to trimming and J lost 5 bases, with 10 bases between them. CDR1 and CDR2 (germline): SQVTM, ANQGSEA. The CDR3 runs to 11 residues. The DNA of the CDR3 is TGCAGCGTTCCACAGGGAGACGAGCAGTACTTC. Amino acids: CSVPQGDEQYF.

This clone was recorded a few times. This rearrangement joins TRBV28 to TRBJ2-7; the match to TRBD1 covers 8 bases. V lost 5 bases to trimming and J lost 3 bases; unmatched junction nucleotides: 9. CDR3 length: 15 amino acids. Germline CDR1 MDHEN, CDR2 SYDVKM. CDR3 sequence (DNA): TGTGCCAGCAGTCCCCGTCTGGGACAGGTCTACGAGCAGTACTTC. Amino acids: CASSPRLGQVYEQYF.

The gene calls are TRBV4-3 and TRBJ2-1; perhaps TRBD2 as D (5 bases). The germline V and J ends were trimmed by 6 bases and 4 bases, with 13 bases remaining between them. Germline-derived CDR1 and CDR2 are LGHNA and YSLEER. CDR3 length equals 14 residues. CDR3 nucleotide sequence: TGCGCCAGCAGTGATTGGAGCGGATACAATGAGCAGTTCTTC. It yields the protein CASSDWSGYNEQFF.

This chain links TRBV9 with TRBJ1-3; D unresolved. Trimming shortened V by 0 bases and J by 4 bases, and 8 bases separated the two germline ends. The CDR3 contains 14 residues. Germline values: CDR1 SGDLS, CDR2 YYNGEE. DNA of the CDR3: TGTGCCAGCAGCGTAGGAGTGATGGGAAACACCATATATTTT. This sequence encodes CASSVGVMGNTIYF. The full variable domain, in which reference TRBV9 and TRBJ1-3 provide the parts outside the CDR3, is DSGVTQTPKHLITATGQRVTLRCSPRSGDLSVYWYQQSLDQGLQFLIQYYNGEERAKGNILERFSAQQFPDLHSELNLSSLELGDSALYFCASSVGVMGNTIYFGEGSWLTVV.

The chain joins TRBV5-1 to TRBJ2-2, with D possibly being TRBD2 (6 bases). Germline V gene lookup returns CDR1 SGHRS and CDR2 YFSETQ. Trimming removed 2 bases at V and 2 bases at J, with 10 bases between. The CDR3 runs 15 residues. The CDR3 nucleotides are TGCGCCAGCAGCTTCCGGGACTTAAACACCGGGGAGCTGTTTTTT. Its translation is CASSFRDLNTGELFF.

This chain connects TRBV6-4 to TRBJ2-2; TRBD2 agrees at 10 bases. The ends lost 5 bases at V and 4 bases at J; junction bases unmatched: 1. The CDR3 has 14 amino acids. Germline values: CDR1 MRHNA, CDR2 SNTAGT. Written as DNA, the CDR3 is TGTGCCAGCAGTAGACTAGCGGGCACCGGGGAGCTGTTTTTT. Its translation is CASSRLAGTGELFF.

A note on this clone: One end of the junction is discordant with germline, which a read error may explain. The gene calls are TRBV6-1 and TRBJ2-1; the D is unclear. This CDR3 is 10 amino acids long. From germline, CDR1 is MNHNS and CDR2 SASEGT. CDR3 amino acids: CASRDREQFF. The CDR3 DNA is TGTGCCAGCCGTGATCGTGAGCAGTTCTTC.